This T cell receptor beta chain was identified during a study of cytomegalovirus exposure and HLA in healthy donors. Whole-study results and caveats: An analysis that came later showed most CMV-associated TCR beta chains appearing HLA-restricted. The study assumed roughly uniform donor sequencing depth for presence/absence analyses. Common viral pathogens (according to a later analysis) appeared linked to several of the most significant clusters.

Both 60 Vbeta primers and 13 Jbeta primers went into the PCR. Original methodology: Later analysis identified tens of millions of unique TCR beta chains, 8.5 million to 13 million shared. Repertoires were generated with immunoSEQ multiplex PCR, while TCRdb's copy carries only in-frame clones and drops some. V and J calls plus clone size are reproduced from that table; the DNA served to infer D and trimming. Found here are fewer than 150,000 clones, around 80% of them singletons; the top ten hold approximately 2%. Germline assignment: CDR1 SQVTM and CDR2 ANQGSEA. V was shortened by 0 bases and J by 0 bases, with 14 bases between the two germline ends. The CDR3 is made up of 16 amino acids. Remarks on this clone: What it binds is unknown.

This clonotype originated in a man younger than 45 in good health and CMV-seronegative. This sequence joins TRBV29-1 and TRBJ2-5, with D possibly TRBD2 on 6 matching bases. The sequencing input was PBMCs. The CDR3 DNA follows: TGCAGCGTTGAAGAAGCACTAGCAGTGTACCAAGAGACCCAGTACTTC. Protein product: CSVEEALAVYQETQYF. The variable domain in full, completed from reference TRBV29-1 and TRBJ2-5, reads SAVISQKPSRDICQRGTSLTIQCQVDSQVTMMFWYRQQPGQSLTLIATANQGSEATYESGFVIDKFPISRPNLTFSTLTVSNMSPEDSSIYLCSVEEALAVYQETQYFGPGTRLLVL.